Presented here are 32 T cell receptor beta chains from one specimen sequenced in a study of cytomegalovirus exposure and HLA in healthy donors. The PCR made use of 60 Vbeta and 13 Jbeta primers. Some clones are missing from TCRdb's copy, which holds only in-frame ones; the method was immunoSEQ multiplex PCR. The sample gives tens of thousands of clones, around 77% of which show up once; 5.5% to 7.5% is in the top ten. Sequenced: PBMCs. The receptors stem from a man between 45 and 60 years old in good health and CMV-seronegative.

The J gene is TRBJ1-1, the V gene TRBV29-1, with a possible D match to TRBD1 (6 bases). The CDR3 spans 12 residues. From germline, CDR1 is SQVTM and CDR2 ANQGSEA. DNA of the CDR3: TGCAGGGCACAGGGTATCGGCACTGAAGCTTTCTTT. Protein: CRAQGIGTEAFF.

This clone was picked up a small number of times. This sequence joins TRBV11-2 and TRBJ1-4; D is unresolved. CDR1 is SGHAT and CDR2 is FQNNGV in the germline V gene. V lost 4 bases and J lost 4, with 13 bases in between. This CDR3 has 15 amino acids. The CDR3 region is CASSSRLDGNEKLFF. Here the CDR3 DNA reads TGTGCCAGCAGCTCGCGACTAGATGGTAATGAAAAACTGTTTTTT.

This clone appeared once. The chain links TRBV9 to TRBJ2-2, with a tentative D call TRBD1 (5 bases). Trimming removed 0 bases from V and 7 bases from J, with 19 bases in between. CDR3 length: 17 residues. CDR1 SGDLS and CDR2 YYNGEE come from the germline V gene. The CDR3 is CASSVAYSGQEDGELFF. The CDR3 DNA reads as TGTGCCAGCAGCGTAGCTTATTCAGGGCAAGAAGACGGGGAGCTGTTTTTT.

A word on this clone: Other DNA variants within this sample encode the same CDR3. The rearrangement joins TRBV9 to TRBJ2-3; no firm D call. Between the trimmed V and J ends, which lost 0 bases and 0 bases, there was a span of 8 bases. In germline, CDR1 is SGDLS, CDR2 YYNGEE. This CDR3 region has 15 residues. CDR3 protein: CASSVGQASTDTQYF. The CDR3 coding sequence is TGTGCCAGCAGCGTAGGTCAGGCAAGCACAGATACGCAGTATTTT.

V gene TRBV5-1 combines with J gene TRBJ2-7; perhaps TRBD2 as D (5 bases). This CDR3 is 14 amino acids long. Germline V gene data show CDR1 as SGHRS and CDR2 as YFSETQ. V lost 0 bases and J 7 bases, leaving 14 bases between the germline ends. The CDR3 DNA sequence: TGCGCCAGCAGCTTGGCCCCGGGATCTTTAGAGCAGTACTTC. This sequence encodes CASSLAPGSLEQYF.

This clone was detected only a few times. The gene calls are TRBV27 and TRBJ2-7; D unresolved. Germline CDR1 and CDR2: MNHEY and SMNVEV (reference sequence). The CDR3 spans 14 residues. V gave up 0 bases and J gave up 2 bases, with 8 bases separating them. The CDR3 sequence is CASSLSVGPYEQYF. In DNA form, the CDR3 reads TGTGCCAGCAGTTTATCGGTCGGTCCCTACGAGCAGTACTTC.

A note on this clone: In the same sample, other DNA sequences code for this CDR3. This chain's CDR3 is CASNQAALNTEAFF. In nucleotides, the CDR3 is TGTGCCAGCAACCAGGCAGCCTTAAACACTGAAGCTTTCTTT. The chain links TRBV2 to TRBJ1-1; D is unresolved. This CDR3 is 14 amino acids long. Between the trimmed V and J ends, which lost 7 bases and 2 bases, there was a span of 14 bases. Germline values: CDR1 SNHLY, CDR2 FYNNEI.

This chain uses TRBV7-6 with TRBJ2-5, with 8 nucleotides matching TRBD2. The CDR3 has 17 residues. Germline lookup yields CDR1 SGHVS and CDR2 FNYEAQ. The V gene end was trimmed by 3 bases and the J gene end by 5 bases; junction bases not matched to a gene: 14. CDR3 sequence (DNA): TGTGCCAGCAGCTTGGGGGTAGGACTAGCCGAAGGGGAGACCCAGTACTTC. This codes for CASSLGVGLAEGETQYF.

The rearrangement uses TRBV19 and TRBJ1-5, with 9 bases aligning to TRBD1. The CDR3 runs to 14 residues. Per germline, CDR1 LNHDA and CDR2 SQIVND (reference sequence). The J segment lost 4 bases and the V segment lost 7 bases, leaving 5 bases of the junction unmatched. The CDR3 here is CASTPGQGNQPQHF. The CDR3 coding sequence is TGTGCCAGTACCCCGGGACAGGGTAATCAGCCCCAGCATTTT.

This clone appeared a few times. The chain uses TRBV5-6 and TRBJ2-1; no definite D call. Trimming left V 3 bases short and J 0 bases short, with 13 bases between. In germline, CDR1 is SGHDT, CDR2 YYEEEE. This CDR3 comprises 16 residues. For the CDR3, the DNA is TGTGCCAGCAGCTCCCGTCTCCATAGCTCCTACAATGAGCAGTTCTTC. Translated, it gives CASSSRLHSSYNEQFF. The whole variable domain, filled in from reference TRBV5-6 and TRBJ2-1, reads DAGVTQSPTHLIKTRGQQVTLRCSPKSGHDTVSWYQQALGQGPQFIFQYYEEEERQRGNFPDRFSGHQFPNYSSELNVNALLLGDSALYLCASSSRLHSSYNEQFFGPGTRLTVL.

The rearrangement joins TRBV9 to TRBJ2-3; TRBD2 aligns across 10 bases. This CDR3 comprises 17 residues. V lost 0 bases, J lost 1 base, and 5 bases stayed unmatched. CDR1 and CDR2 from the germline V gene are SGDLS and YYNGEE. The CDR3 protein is CASSVVLSGGGTDTQYF. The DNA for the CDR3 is TGTGCCAGCAGCGTAGTTCTGAGCGGGGGGGGCACAGATACGCAGTATTTT.

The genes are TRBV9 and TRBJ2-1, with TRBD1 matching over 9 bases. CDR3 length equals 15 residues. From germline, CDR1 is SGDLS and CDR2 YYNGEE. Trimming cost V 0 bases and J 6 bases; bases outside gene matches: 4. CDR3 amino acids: CASSVDGTGSNEQFF. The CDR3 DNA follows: TGTGCCAGCAGCGTAGACGGGACAGGGAGCAATGAGCAGTTCTTC.

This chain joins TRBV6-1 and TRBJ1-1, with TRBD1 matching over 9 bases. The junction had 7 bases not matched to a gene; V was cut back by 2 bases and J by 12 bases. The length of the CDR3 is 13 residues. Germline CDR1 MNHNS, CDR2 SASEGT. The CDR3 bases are TGTGCCAGCAGTGAAAAGGGACAGGGAGGATCTTTCTTT. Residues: CASSEKGQGGSFF.

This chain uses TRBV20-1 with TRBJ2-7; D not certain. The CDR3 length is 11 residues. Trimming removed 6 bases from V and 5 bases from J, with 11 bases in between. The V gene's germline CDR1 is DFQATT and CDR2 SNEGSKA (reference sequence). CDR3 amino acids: CSAPRVHEQYF. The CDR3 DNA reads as TGCAGTGCCCCACGCGTCCACGAGCAGTACTTC.

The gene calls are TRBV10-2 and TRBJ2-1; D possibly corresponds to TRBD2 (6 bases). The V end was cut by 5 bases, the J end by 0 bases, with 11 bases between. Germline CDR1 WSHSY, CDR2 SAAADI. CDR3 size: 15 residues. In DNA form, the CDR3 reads TGCGCCAGCAGTAAGCGGGCAAGCTCCTACAATGAGCAGTTCTTC. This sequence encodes CASSKRASSYNEQFF.

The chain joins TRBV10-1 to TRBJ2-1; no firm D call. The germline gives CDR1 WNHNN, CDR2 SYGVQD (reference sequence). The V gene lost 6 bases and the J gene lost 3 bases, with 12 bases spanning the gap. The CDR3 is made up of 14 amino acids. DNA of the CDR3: TGCGCCAGCAGCAAACGGAGCAGCTACAATGAGCAGTTCTTC. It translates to CASSKRSSYNEQFF.

Written as DNA, the CDR3 is TGTGCCAGCAGTTTATCGGCCGTCAGGATCGCAGATACGCAGTATTTT. Protein product: CASSLSAVRIADTQYF. The chain couples TRBV28 to TRBJ2-3; D uncertain. This CDR3 region has 16 residues. Germline V CDR1 and CDR2: MDHEN, SYDVKM. V was clipped by 1 base and J by 4 bases, with 15 bases between them.

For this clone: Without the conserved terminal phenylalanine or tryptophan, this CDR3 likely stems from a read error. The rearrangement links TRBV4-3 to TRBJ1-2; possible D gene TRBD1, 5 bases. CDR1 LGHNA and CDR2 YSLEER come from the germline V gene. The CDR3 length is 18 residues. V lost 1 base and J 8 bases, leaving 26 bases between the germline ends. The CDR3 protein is CASSQVLSTSGGFWGYTV. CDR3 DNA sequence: TGCGCCAGCAGCCAAGTTTTGTCTACGTCGGGGGGATTTTGGGGCTACACCGTC.

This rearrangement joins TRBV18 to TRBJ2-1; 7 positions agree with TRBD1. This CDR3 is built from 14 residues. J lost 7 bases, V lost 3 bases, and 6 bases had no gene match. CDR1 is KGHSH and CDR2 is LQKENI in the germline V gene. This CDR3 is CASSPHRDSNEQFF. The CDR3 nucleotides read TGTGCCAGCTCACCCCACCGGGACAGTAATGAGCAGTTCTTC.

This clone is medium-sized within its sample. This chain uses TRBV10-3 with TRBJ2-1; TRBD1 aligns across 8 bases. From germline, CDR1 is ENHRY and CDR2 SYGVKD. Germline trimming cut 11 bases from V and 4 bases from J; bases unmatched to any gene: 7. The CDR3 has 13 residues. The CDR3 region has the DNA TGTGCCGCGACAGGGGAGAGGTACAATGAGCAGTTCTTC. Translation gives CAATGERYNEQFF.

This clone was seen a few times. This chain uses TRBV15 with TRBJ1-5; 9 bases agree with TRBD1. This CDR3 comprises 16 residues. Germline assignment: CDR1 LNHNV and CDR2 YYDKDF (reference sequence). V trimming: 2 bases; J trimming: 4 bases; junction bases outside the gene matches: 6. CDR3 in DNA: TGTGCCACCAGCAGAACCGGGACAGGGAGGAATCAGCCCCAGCATTTT. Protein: CATSRTGTGRNQPQHF.

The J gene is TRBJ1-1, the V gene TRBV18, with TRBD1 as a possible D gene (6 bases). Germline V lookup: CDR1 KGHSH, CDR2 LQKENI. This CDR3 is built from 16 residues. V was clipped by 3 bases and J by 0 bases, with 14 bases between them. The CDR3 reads CASSPLSTGLNTEAFF. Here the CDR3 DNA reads TGTGCCAGCTCACCTCTTTCGACAGGATTGAACACTGAAGCTTTCTTT.

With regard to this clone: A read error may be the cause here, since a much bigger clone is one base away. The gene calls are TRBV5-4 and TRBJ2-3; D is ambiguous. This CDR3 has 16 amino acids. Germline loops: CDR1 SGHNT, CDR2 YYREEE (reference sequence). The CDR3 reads CANSSPSGVGTDTQYF. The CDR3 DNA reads TGTGCCAACAGCTCGCCGTCAGGCGTTGGGACAGATACGCAGTATTTT. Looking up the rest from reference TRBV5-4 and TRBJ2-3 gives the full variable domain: ETGVTQSPTHLIKTRGQQVTLRCSSQSGHNTVSWYQQALGQGPQFIFQYYREEENGRGNFPPRFSGLQFPNYSSELNVNALELDDSALYLCANSSPSGVGTDTQYFGPGTRLTVL.

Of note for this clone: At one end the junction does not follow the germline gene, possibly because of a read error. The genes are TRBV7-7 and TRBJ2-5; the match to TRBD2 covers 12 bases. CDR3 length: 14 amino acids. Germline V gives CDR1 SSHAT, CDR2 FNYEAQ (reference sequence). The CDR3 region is CASSSSGGGETQYF. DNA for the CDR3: TGTGCTAGCAGCTCTAGCGGGGGGGGCGAGACCCAGTACTTC.

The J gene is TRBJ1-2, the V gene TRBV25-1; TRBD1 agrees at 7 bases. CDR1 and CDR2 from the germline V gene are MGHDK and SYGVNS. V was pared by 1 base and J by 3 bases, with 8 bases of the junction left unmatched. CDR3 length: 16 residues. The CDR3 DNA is TGTGCCAGCAGTGAATCTAGGGGAGACAGGGACTATGGCTACACCTTC. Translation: CASSESRGDRDYGYTF.

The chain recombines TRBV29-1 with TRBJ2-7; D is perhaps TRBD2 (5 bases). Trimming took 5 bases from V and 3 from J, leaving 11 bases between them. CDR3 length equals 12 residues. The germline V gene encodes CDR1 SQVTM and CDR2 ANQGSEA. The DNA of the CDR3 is TGCAGCGTTATTAGCGTACACTACGAGCAGTACTTC. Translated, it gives CSVISVHYEQYF.

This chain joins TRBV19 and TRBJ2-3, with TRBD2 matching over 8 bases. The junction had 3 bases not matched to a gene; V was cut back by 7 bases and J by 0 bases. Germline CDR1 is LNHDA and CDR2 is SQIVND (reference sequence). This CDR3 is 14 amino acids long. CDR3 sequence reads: CASNSGGSTDTQYF. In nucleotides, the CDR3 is TGTGCCAGTAACTCGGGAGGGAGCACAGATACGCAGTATTTT.

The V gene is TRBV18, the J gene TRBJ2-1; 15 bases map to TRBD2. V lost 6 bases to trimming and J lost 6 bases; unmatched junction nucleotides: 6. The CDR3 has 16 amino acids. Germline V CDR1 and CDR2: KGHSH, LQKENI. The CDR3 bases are TGTGCCAGCTCCTCCCGGACTAGCGGGGGGGTCAATGAGCAGTTCTTC. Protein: CASSSRTSGGVNEQFF.

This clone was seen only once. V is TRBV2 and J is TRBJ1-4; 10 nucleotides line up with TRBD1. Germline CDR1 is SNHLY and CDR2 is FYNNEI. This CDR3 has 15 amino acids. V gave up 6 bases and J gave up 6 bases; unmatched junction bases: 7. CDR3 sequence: CASRFPGTGDEKLFF. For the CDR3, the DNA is TGTGCCAGCAGGTTCCCAGGGACAGGGGATGAAAAACTGTTTTTT. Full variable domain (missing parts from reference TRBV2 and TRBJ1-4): EPEVTQTPSHQVTQMGQEVILRCVPISNHLYFYWYRQILGQKVEFLVSFYNNEISEKSEIFDDQFSVERPDGSNFTLKIRSTKLEDSAMYFCASRFPGTGDEKLFFGSGTQLSVL.

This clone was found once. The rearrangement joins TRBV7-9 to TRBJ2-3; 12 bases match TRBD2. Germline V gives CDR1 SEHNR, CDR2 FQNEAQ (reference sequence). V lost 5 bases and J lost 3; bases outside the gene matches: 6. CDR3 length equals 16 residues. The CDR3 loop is CASSLGLAGTTDTQYF. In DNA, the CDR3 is TGTGCCAGCAGCCTAGGACTAGCGGGGACTACAGATACGCAGTATTTT.

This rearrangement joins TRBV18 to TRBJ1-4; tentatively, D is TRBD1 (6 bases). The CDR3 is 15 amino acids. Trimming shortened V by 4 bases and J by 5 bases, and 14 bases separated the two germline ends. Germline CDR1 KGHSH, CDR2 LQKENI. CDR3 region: CASSQQGPENEKLFF. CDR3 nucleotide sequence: TGTGCCAGCTCACAACAGGGACCCGAAAATGAAAAACTGTTTTTT.

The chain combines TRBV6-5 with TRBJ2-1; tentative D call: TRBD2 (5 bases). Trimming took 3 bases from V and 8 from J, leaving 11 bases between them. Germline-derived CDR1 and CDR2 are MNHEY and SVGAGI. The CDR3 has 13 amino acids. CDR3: CASSYGEEDEQFF. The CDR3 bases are TGTGCCAGCAGTTATGGTGAGGAGGATGAGCAGTTCTTC.